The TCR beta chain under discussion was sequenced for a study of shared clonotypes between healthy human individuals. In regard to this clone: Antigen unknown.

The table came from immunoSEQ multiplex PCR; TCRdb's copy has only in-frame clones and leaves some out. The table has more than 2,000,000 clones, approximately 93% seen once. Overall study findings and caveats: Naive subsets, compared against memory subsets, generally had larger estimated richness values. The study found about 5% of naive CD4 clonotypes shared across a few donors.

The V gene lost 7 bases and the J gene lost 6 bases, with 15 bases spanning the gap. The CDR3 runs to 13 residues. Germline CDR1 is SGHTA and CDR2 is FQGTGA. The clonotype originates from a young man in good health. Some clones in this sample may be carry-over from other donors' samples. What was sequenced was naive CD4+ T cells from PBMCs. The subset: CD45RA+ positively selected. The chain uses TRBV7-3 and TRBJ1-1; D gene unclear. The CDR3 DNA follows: TGTGCCAGCAAAGCGGCCGAAAAGGCTGAAGCTTTCTTT. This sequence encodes CASKAAEKAEAFF.